This entry lists 30 T cell receptor beta chains sequenced from one sample in a study of identical twins. TCRdb analysed the 5' RACE reads with MiXCR anew, one entry per CDR3 protein. Of 250,000 to 350,000 distinct CDR3 sequences in the sample, 6.5% to 9.5% are singletons; the top ten hold 2% to 2.5%. These data were also filed under a second study, of yellow fever vaccine responses in identical twins.

Sequencing used memory (CD45RO+) T cells sorted from blood. All receptors come from a young woman in good health.

This clonotype was observed at least ten times. The V gene is TRBV5-1, the J gene TRBJ1-1, with a weak D call TRBD1 (5 bases). CDR3 length: 16 amino acids. Germline CDR1 is SGHRS and CDR2 is YFSETQ. V was pared by 1 base and J by 7 bases, with 20 bases between. The CDR3 spells CASSLTLPGKGGEAFF. DNA of the CDR3: TGCGCCAGCAGCTTGACTCTTCCAGGGAAAGGAGGTGAAGCTTTCTTT.

This chain joins TRBV5-6 and TRBJ2-2; no firm D call. Trimming pared 3 bases from V and 4 bases from J, leaving 13 bases between. The CDR3 has 15 amino acids. Germline assignment: CDR1 SGHDT and CDR2 YYEEEE. The CDR3 loop is CASSSDRRFTGELFF. The CDR3 region has the DNA TGTGCCAGCAGCTCCGACCGACGATTCACCGGGGAGCTGTTTTTT.

This clonotype was counted ten times or more. The rearrangement uses TRBV12-3 or TRBV12-4 and TRBJ1-1; D possibly corresponds to TRBD1 (6 bases). The CDR3 consists of 14 residues. V shed 6 bases and J shed 1 base, with 12 bases lying between them. The CDR3 sequence: CASRLQGQNTEAFF. As DNA, the CDR3 is TGTGCCAGCAGGTTACAGGGCCAGAACACTGAAGCTTTCTTT.

This clonotype was seen repeatedly, ten times or more. The V call is TRBV6-4, the J call TRBJ2-1; 10 nucleotides match TRBD2. After removal of 1 base from V and 8 bases from J, the junction contained 5 bases not matched to a gene. Per germline, CDR1 MRHNA and CDR2 SNTAGT. The CDR3 length is 15 residues. In nucleotides, the CDR3 is TGTGCCAGCAGTGACTTGGCTAGCGGGAGCGATGAGCAGTTCTTC. Its translation is CASSDLASGSDEQFF.

The chain uses TRBV6-4 and TRBJ2-2, with 10 nucleotides matching TRBD2. Germline V gene data show CDR1 as MRHNA and CDR2 as SNTAGT. This CDR3 is built from 14 residues. The J segment lost 6 bases and the V segment lost 8 bases, leaving 6 bases of the junction unmatched. This CDR3 is CASGTSVGAGELFF. In DNA, the CDR3 is TGTGCCAGCGGGACTAGCGTCGGGGCCGGGGAGCTGTTTTTT.

This clonotype was detected many times. The J gene is TRBJ1-3, the V gene TRBV11-2; TRBD1 might be the D (5 bases). The CDR3 totals 12 residues. From germline, CDR1 is SGHAT and CDR2 FQNNGV. The V end was cut by 8 bases, the J end by 0 bases, with 5 bases between. CDR3 region: CASGASGNTIYF. Here the CDR3 DNA reads TGTGCCAGCGGGGCCTCTGGAAACACCATATATTTT.

The J gene is TRBJ2-5, the V gene TRBV3-1, with 11 bases aligning to TRBD2. Germline V CDR1 and CDR2: LGHDT, YNNKEL (reference sequence). This CDR3 region has 16 residues. V trimming: 1 base; J trimming: 4 bases; junction bases outside the gene matches: 5. CDR3 protein: CASSQVFTSGGETQYF. CDR3 bases: TGTGCCAGCAGCCAAGTGTTCACTAGCGGGGGAGAGACCCAGTACTTC.

The chain couples TRBV6-1 to TRBJ1-2; no definite D call. The germline V gene has CDR1 MNHNS and CDR2 SASEGT. V was clipped by 7 bases and J by 4 bases, with 22 bases between them. This CDR3 comprises 16 residues. CDR3 in amino acids: CASTASTPTPGYGYTF. CDR3 nucleotides: TGTGCCAGCACGGCCAGCACACCAACACCTGGCTATGGCTACACCTTC.

This rearrangement joins TRBV20-1 to TRBJ2-3; 7 bases fit TRBD2. Trimming cost V 4 bases and J 5 bases; bases outside gene matches: 12. The CDR3 contains 15 residues. Looked up from germline, CDR1 is DFQATT and CDR2 is SNEGSKA (reference sequence). CDR3 sequence reads: CSATPASREVDTQYF. The CDR3 nucleotides are TGCAGTGCTACCCCGGCTAGCCGGGAGGTAGATACGCAGTATTTT.

At least ten counts were recorded for this clonotype. The J gene is TRBJ2-1, the V gene TRBV4-1; D not certain. The V gene lost 0 bases and the J gene lost 3 bases, with 9 bases spanning the gap. CDR3 length: 15 residues. CDR1 is MGHRA and CDR2 is YSYEKL in the germline V gene. CDR3 sequence: CASSQEGRVYNEQFF. In nucleotides, the CDR3 is TGCGCCAGCAGCCAAGAAGGAAGGGTCTACAATGAGCAGTTCTTC.

The sample holds a few counts of this clonotype. The rearrangement links TRBV5-4 to TRBJ1-6; 7 bases fit TRBD1. The CDR3 contains 15 residues. Germline-derived CDR1 and CDR2 are SGHNT and YYREEE (reference sequence). V gave up 4 bases and J gave up 7 bases; unmatched junction bases: 8. The CDR3 nucleotides are TGTGCCAGCAGCCGACAGGGAACGGGGAATTCACCCCTCCACTTT. Translating it yields CASSRQGTGNSPLHF.

This sequence joins TRBV15 and TRBJ2-5; TRBD1 aligns across 9 bases. Looked up from germline, CDR1 is LNHNV and CDR2 is YYDKDF (reference sequence). V dropped 2 bases and J dropped 5; count of bases not matched to a gene: 9. The CDR3 has 16 residues. CDR3 sequence reads: CATSRRPGTGYETQYF. The CDR3 DNA reads as TGTGCCACCAGCAGACGACCCGGGACAGGGTACGAGACCCAGTACTTC.

The rearrangement links TRBV5-6 to TRBJ2-1; 9 positions match TRBD2. J lost 9 bases, V lost 0 bases, and 4 bases had no gene match. Germline V CDR1 and CDR2: SGHDT, YYEEEE. CDR3 size: 14 residues. CDR3 region: CASSLGSGSGEQFF. The CDR3 coding sequence is TGTGCCAGCAGCTTGGGTAGCGGGAGTGGTGAGCAGTTCTTC.

This clonotype has a count of ten or more. This chain links TRBV7-9 with TRBJ2-1; D not resolved. Germline lookup yields CDR1 SEHNR and CDR2 FQNEAQ (reference sequence). V lost 8 bases, J lost 5 bases, and 7 bases lay in between. CDR3 size: 11 residues. CDR3 nucleotide sequence: TGTGCCAGCCAGAAAAACAATGAGCAGTTCTTC. Translated, it gives CASQKNNEQFF. Drawing the rest from reference TRBV7-9 and TRBJ2-1, the complete variable domain is DTGVSQNPRHKITKRGQNVTFRCDPISEHNRLYWYRQTLGQGPEFLTYFQNEAQLEKSRLLSDRFSAERPKGSFSTLEIQRTEQGDSAMYLCASQKNNEQFFGPGTRLTVL.

The CDR3 DNA follows: TGTGCCAGCGGACTAGCGGGGGTAAATGAGCAGTTCTTC. Translating it yields CASGLAGVNEQFF. The chain has TRBV28 and TRBJ2-1, with TRBD2 identical over 13 bases. The CDR3 loop spans 13 amino acids. The germline V gene encodes CDR1 MDHEN and CDR2 SYDVKM. V gave up 8 bases and J gave up 7 bases; unmatched junction bases: 2. Full variable domain (outside the CDR3, taken from reference TRBV28 and TRBJ2-1): DVKVTQSSRYLVKRTGEKVFLECVQDMDHENMFWYRQDPGLGLRLIYFSYDVKMKEKGDIPEGYSVSREKKERFSLILESASTNQTSMYLCASGLAGVNEQFFGPGTRLTVL.

This clonotype occurred many times. V gene TRBV20-1 combines with J gene TRBJ1-1, with D maybe TRBD1 (5 bases). This CDR3 has 14 residues. The V end lost 3 bases, the J end lost 2 bases, and 13 bases lay between the germline ends. Germline CDR1 is DFQATT and CDR2 is SNEGSKA (reference sequence). DNA of the CDR3: TGCAGTGCTAGTCCCGGGACGGTTAACACTGAAGCTTTCTTT. It is translated as CSASPGTVNTEAFF.

This clonotype turned up a few times. The chain joins TRBV12-3 or TRBV12-4 to TRBJ2-5; 7 bases line up with TRBD2. The CDR3 spans 16 residues. Trimming removed 3 bases from V and 4 bases from J; junction bases left unmatched: 11. CDR3 residues: CASSFRVGGPGETQYF. The DNA of the CDR3 is TGTGCCAGCAGTTTCAGAGTGGGAGGGCCAGGAGAGACCCAGTACTTC.

At least ten counts were recorded for this clonotype. The J gene is TRBJ2-3, the V gene TRBV2, with TRBD2 matching over 11 bases. Germline CDR1 is SNHLY and CDR2 is FYNNEI. With 5 bases clipped from V and 2 bases from J, the junction kept 3 bases outside the gene matches. The length of the CDR3 is 15 residues. For the CDR3, the DNA is TGTGCCAGCAGTCTAGCGGGGGGAAACACAGATACGCAGTATTTT. Its protein is CASSLAGGNTDTQYF.

This clonotype was seen only a few times. This chain connects TRBV20-1 to TRBJ1-5, with 7 bases matching TRBD1. J lost 6 bases, V lost 6 bases, and 8 bases had no gene match. CDR3 length equals 13 residues. In germline, CDR1 is DFQATT, CDR2 SNEGSKA (reference sequence). As DNA, the CDR3 is TGCAGTGCGGAGACAGGGACCGGTCAGCCCCAGCATTTT. Translated: CSAETGTGQPQHF.

This clonotype was observed a handful of times. V gene TRBV5-1 combines with J gene TRBJ2-2, with D perhaps assigned TRBD1 or TRBD2 (5 bases each). V was clipped by 7 bases and J by 4 bases, with 11 bases between them. Per the germline V gene, CDR1 is SGHRS and CDR2 is YFSETQ. The CDR3 is made up of 13 amino acids. As DNA, the CDR3 is TGCGCCAGCGGGACCTCGGGCACCGGGGAGCTGTTTTTT. This sequence encodes CASGTSGTGELFF.

This clonotype came up a few times. The rearrangement links TRBV4-2 to TRBJ2-3; D remains unclear. Trimming removed 0 bases at V and 1 base at J, with 11 bases between. Germline V lookup: CDR1 LGHNA, CDR2 YNFKEQ. The CDR3 consists of 16 residues. CDR3 residues: CASSQDLGHGTDTQYF. CDR3 bases: TGTGCCAGCAGCCAAGACCTTGGGCACGGCACAGATACGCAGTATTTT.

This clonotype was counted a few times. This chain links TRBV7-8 with TRBJ2-1, with D possibly being TRBD2 (6 bases). Trimming removed 5 bases from V and 1 base from J, with 15 bases in between. The germline V gene has CDR1 SGHVS and CDR2 FQNEAQ. The CDR3 spans 16 residues. CDR3 protein: CASSPARGRSYNEQFF. CDR3 coding DNA: TGTGCCAGCAGCCCAGCCCGGGGGAGGTCCTACAATGAGCAGTTCTTC.

Only a few counts were recorded for this clonotype. The chain couples TRBV7-2 to TRBJ2-1; no clear D. Germline CDR1 SGHTA, CDR2 FQGNSA. V lost 0 bases and J 9 bases, leaving 24 bases between the germline ends. CDR3 length equals 18 residues. The CDR3 reads CASSLAQPQVSRQGEQFF. Written as DNA, the CDR3 is TGTGCCAGCAGCTTAGCCCAACCCCAGGTCTCCCGGCAAGGTGAGCAGTTCTTC.

This clonotype was observed many times. The J gene is TRBJ2-3, the V gene TRBV2, with D possibly being TRBD1 (6 bases). The CDR3 loop spans 15 amino acids. Trimming shortened V by 4 bases and J by 2 bases, and 13 bases separated the two germline ends. The germline CDR1 and CDR2 sequences are SNHLY and FYNNEI. In DNA form, the CDR3 reads TGTGCCAGCAGTGCCCTAGGGGGAGACACAGATACGCAGTATTTT. Its protein is CASSALGGDTDTQYF.

As to this clonotype: An end of the junction differs from the germline gene, which may be a read error. The chain employs TRBV20-1 and TRBJ1-5; no definite D call. Per germline, CDR1 DFQATT and CDR2 SNEGSKA (reference sequence). The CDR3 runs 11 residues. The CDR3 sequence: CSARGYQPQHF. As DNA, the CDR3 is TGCAGTGCCAGAGGGTATCAGCCCCAGCATTTT.

This clonotype was picked up many times. The CDR3: CASSTGTGYNEQFF. CDR3 nucleotides: TGTGCCAGCAGCACTGGGACAGGGTACAATGAGCAGTTCTTC. The chain carries TRBV7-3 and TRBJ2-1; 9 nucleotides line up with TRBD1. CDR1 and CDR2 from the germline V gene are SGHTA and FQGTGA. With 5 bases clipped from V and 4 bases from J, the junction kept 3 bases outside the gene matches. The CDR3 contains 14 residues.

In its sample, this clonotype was seen a few times. The J gene is TRBJ2-2, the V gene TRBV29-1, with D uncertain. CDR1 is SQVTM and CDR2 is ANQGSEA in the germline V gene. V gave up 7 bases and J gave up 6 bases, with 9 bases separating them. There are 11 residues in the CDR3. The CDR3 DNA is TGCAGCGGGTCGGATTCCGGGGAGCTGTTTTTT. Protein sequence: CSGSDSGELFF.

This clonotype was counted a few times. The rearrangement uses TRBV3-1 and TRBJ2-1, with D possibly TRBD2 on 6 matching bases. V lost 1 base, J lost 2 bases, and 12 bases lay in between. Germline V lookup: CDR1 LGHDT, CDR2 YNNKEL (reference sequence). This CDR3 has 16 residues. The CDR3, as DNA: TGTGCCAGCAGCCAAGTTTGGGGGGACGCCTACAATGAGCAGTTCTTC. Translating it yields CASSQVWGDAYNEQFF.

This clonotype was observed a handful of times. The chain recombines TRBV7-9 with TRBJ1-2, with a weak D call TRBD1 (5 bases). The CDR3 runs 15 residues. The germline CDR1 and CDR2 sequences are SEHNR and FQNEAQ (reference sequence). The germline V and J ends were trimmed by 5 bases and 3 bases, with 16 bases remaining between them. CDR3: CASSRQLQFDYGYTF. The CDR3, as DNA: TGTGCCAGCAGCCGACAGCTGCAGTTTGACTATGGCTACACCTTC.

V and J are TRBV19 and TRBJ1-2; D gene ambiguous. The CDR3 loop spans 14 amino acids. With 5 bases removed from V and 2 bases from J, the gap between germline ends came to 12 bases. Germline CDR1 LNHDA, CDR2 SQIVND (reference sequence). CDR3 DNA sequence: TGTGCCAGTAGTCGGGTTCCTGACAACTATGGCTACACCTTC. It codes for CASSRVPDNYGYTF.